This TCR beta chain came from a study of blood T cell repertoires in COVID-19. Study-level information: PBMCs, B-cell-depleted T cells, or T cells provided the cDNA or gDNA that made up the material.

Here immunoSEQ multiplex PCR was the method, and the copy in TCRdb shows in-frame clones only, minus some. The sample consists of a few hundred thousand clones, approximately 81% of them appearing once. V was shortened by 5 bases and J by 9 bases, with 20 bases between the two germline ends. Germline CDR1 MDHEN, CDR2 SYDVKM. The CDR3 spans 15 residues. The gene calls are TRBV28 and TRBJ1-5; possible D gene TRBD1, 6 bases. This TCR derives from a woman aged 50 to 65 who had recovered from COVID-19. The specimen sequenced was PBMCs or T cells enriched from blood (not recorded which). The CDR3 is CASSVPGHQIGPQHF. The DNA for the CDR3 is TGTGCCAGCAGTGTGCCGGGACATCAGATAGGGCCCCAGCATTTT.